A single sample is the source of the 5 T cell receptor beta chains below, sequenced in a study of OX40 agonist ivuxolimab in advanced cancers. Produced via immunoSEQ multiplex PCR; TCRdb's table is partial and in-frame only. The sample carries over 75,000 clones, 80% to 95% recorded once. Sample: CD4+ or CD8+ T cells sorted from blood, taken in a trial of the OX40 agonist ivuxolimab. These receptors were taken from an adult with an advanced solid tumor such as melanoma, head and neck, liver or kidney cancer.

This clone was recorded once. The chain joins TRBV28 to TRBJ1-6; D is unclear. V shed 6 bases and J shed 0 bases, with 6 bases lying between them. Germline loops: CDR1 MDHEN, CDR2 SYDVKM. CDR3 length equals 14 residues. The CDR3 sequence is CASRSNSYNSPLHF. The CDR3 DNA sequence: TGTGCCAGCAGGTCAAACTCCTATAATTCACCCCTCCACTTT.

The chain employs TRBV4-1 and TRBJ1-1, with D possibly TRBD1 on 5 matching bases. V was trimmed by 0 bases and J by 0 bases, leaving 14 bases between them. CDR1 and CDR2 from the germline V gene are MGHRA and YSYEKL. This CDR3 has 17 amino acids. The CDR3 DNA reads TGCGCCAGCAGCCAAGATCTAATCGGGGGGATGAACACTGAAGCTTTCTTT. It translates to CASSQDLIGGMNTEAFF.

A single count supports this clone. The CDR3 bases are TGTGCCAGCTCGACAGGGATGGTCGAGCAGTACTTC. The encoded protein is CASSTGMVEQYF. The genes are TRBV18 and TRBJ2-7; 7 nucleotides align to TRBD1. Germline V gives CDR1 KGHSH, CDR2 LQKENI. This CDR3 spans 12 amino acids. J was trimmed by 6 bases and V by 6 bases; bases with no gene match: 5.

The count of this clone is one. J is TRBJ2-3 and V is TRBV5-1; D perhaps matches TRBD1 (5 bases). This CDR3 is 13 amino acids long. Per the germline V gene, CDR1 is SGHRS and CDR2 is YFSETQ. V lost 3 bases and J 7 bases, leaving 12 bases between the germline ends. The CDR3 nucleotides read TGCGCCAGCAGCTCGGACACCCTCTATACGCAGTATTTT. Its protein product is CASSSDTLYTQYF.

The V gene is TRBV7-8, the J gene TRBJ1-1; perhaps TRBD1 as D (5 bases). V lost 2 bases and J lost 5, with 9 bases in between. Looked up from germline, CDR1 is SGHVS and CDR2 is FQNEAQ. The CDR3 has 13 amino acids. The CDR3, as DNA: TGTGCCAGCAGCTTACAGGGTCGGACTGAAGCTTTCTTT. Translation: CASSLQGRTEAFF.